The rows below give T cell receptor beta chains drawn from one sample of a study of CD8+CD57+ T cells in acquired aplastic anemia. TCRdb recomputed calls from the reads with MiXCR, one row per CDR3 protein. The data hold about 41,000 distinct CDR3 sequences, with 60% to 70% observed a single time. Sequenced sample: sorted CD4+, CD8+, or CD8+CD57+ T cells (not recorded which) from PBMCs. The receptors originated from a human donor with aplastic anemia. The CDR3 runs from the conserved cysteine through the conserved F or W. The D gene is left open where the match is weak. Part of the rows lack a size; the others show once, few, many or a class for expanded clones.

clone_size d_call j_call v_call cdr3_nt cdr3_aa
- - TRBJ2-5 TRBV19 TGTGCCAGTAGTATAGCCCGGGACCAGGGGGAGACCCAGTACTTC CASSIARDQGETQYF
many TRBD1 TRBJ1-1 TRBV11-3 TGTGCCAGCAGCCCTACAGGGGGGACTGAAGCTTTCTTT CASSPTGGTEAFF
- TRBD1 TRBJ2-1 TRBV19 TGTGCCAGTGGAGTTGGGGACAGGGGGCGGAATGAGCAGTTCTTC CASGVGDRGRNEQFF
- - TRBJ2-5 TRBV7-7 TGTGCCAGCAGCTTATCCCTCCTAGAGACCCAGTACTTC CASSLSLLETQYF
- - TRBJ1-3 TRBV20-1 TGCAGTGCTAGAGAGGGAAACACCATATATTTT CSAREGNTIYF
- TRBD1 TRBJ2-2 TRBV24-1 TGTGCCACCAGTGATGCCGGACAGGGCCTCGGGGAGCTGTTTTTT CATSDAGQGLGELFF
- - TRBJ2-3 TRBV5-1 TGCGCCAGCAGCACAGGGCCGTCAGATACGCAGTATTTT CASSTGPSDTQYF
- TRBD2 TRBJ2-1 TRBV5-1 TGCGCCAGCAGCTTCAACCCGGGACTAGCGGGGGCTGGGGGTGAGCAGTTCTTC CASSFNPGLAGAGGEQFF
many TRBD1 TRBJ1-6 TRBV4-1 TGCGCCAGCAGCCAATTCTCGACAGGGTCTTCACCCCTCCACTTT CASSQFSTGSSPLHF
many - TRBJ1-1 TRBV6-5 TGTGCCAGCAGTTACGGCAACTTGAACACTGAAGCTTTCTTT CASSYGNLNTEAFF
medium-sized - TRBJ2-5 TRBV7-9 TGTGCCAGCAGGTATCTGACAGGACAAGAGACCCAGTACTTC CASRYLTGQETQYF
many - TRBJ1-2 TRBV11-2 TGTGCCAGCAGCTTAGAGGGTCTCGTCTACACCTTC CASSLEGLVYTF
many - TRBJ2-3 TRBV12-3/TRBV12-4 TGTGCCAGCAGTTTCCTGGGTTCGACTAGCACAGATACGCAGTATTTT CASSFLGSTSTDTQYF
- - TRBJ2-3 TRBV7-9 TGTGCCAGCAGCGTTACTAGCTCACCCGTTACGCAGTATTTT CASSVTSSPVTQYF
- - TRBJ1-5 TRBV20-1 TGCAGCGAGACCCCGGAAAGCAATCAGCCCCAGCATTTT CSETPESNQPQHF
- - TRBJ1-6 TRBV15 TGTGCCACCAGCAGAGACAGTAATTCACCCCTCCACTTT CATSRDSNSPLHF
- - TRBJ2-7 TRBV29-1 TGCAGCGCCCATACGCGTAGCTCCTACGAGCAGTACTTC CSAHTRSSYEQYF
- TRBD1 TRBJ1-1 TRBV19 TGTGCCAGTAGTATCCGGGACAGGGAGGAACTGGCTTTCTTT CASSIRDREELAFF
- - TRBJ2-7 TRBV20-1 TGCAGTGCTATACCCGGGGGTTACGAGCAGTACTTC CSAIPGGYEQYF
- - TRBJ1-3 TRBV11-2 TGTGCCAGCAGCTTAGTGGGGACAACCTACTCTGGAAACACCATATATTTT CASSLVGTTYSGNTIYF
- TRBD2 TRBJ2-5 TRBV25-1 TGTGCCAGCAGCTTTGGACTAGTCCTGGAGACCCAGTACTTC CASSFGLVLETQYF
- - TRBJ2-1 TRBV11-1 TGTGCCAGCAGCTTAGGATTGGGCGGTTCCAGTAGCTCCTACAATGAGCAGTTCTTC CASSLGLGGSSSSYNEQFF
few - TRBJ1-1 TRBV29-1 TGCAGCGTTAAGGGACTGTTGAACACTGAAGCTTTCTTT CSVKGLLNTEAFF
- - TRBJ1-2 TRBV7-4 TGTGCCAGCAGCTTTCGACTAGGCTATGGCTACACCTTC CASSFRLGYGYTF
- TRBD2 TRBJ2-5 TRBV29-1 TGCAGCGTTGAAGACCCAACTAGCGGGGGGGCCACGCGGCACGAGACCCAGTACTTC CSVEDPTSGGATRHETQYF
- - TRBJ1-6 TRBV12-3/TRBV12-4 TGTGCCAGCAGTTTTCAACCCTATAATTCACCCCTCCACTTT CASSFQPYNSPLHF
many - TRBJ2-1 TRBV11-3 TGTGCCAGCAGCTTAGGACCTTACAATGAGCAGTTCTTC CASSLGPYNEQFF
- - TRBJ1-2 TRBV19 TGTGCCAGTAGTATTTTTGTTGGCGGCGGTGGCTACACCTTC CASSIFVGGGGYTF
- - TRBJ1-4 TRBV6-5 TGTGCCAGCAGTTACAGAGGGGAGACGGAAAAACTGTTTTTT CASSYRGETEKLFF
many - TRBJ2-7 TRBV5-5 TGTGCCAGCAGCCTATCGACAGGATCCTACGAGCAGTACTTC CASSLSTGSYEQYF
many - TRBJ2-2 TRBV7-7 TGTGCCAGCAGCTTTGCCACCGGCCTCGGGGGGAACACCGGGGAGCTGTTTTTT CASSFATGLGGNTGELFF
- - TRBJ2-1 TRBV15 TGTGCCACCAGCAGAGAGGGAGTTGGAGGGGTCTACAATGAGCAGTTCTTC CATSREGVGGVYNEQFF
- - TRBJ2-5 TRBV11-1 TGTGCCAGCAGGCCCAGGAACAGGGCCGAACGGGAAGAGACCCAGTACTTC CASRPRNRAEREETQYF
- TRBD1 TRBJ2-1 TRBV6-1 TGTGCCAGCAGTACAGGGACAGGTGGCGATGAGCAGTTCTTC CASSTGTGGDEQFF
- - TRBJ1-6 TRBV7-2 TGTGCCAGCAGCTACAGGACGGCATCACCCCTCCACTTT CASSYRTASPLHF
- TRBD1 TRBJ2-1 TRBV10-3 TGTGCCATCACGAGAGGGGGCCTTAAGAACAATGAGCAGTTCTTC CAITRGGLKNNEQFF
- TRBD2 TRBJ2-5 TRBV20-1 TGCAGTGCTAGACGAGCGGGGCTTCTTCAAGAGACCCAGTACTTC CSARRAGLLQETQYF